Listed below are T cell receptor beta chains from one sample, sequenced in a study of T cells in Graves' hyperthyroidism and ophthalmopathy. Via MiXCR, TCRdb re-called the multiplex PCR reads, giving one row per CDR3 protein. Among some 92,000 distinct CDR3 sequences listed, roughly 40% were seen once. The sequenced material came from peripheral blood or thyroid tissue (not recorded which). All receptors come from a woman aged 25 to 39 with Graves' hyperthyroidism. CDR3s include the opening cysteine and the closing phenylalanine or tryptophan. Each record gives: V gene, J gene, clone size, D gene, CDR3 DNA, CDR3 protein. D genes are given only for firm matches. A clone size is listed for some rows: how often the clone was seen (once, few, many), or a class if it is expanded.

V: TRBV28; J: TRBJ2-7; size: many; D: .; DNA: TGTGCCAGCAGTGCCCACCCCGCCCCCTACGAGCAGTACTTC; CDR3: CASSAHPAPYEQYF
V: TRBV19; J: TRBJ1-1; size: many; D: .; DNA: TGTGCCAGTAGTAGTGCGTTGAACACTGAAGCTTTCTTT; CDR3: CASSSALNTEAFF
V: TRBV10-2; J: TRBJ2-3; size: once; D: .; DNA: TGCGCCAGCAGTGGAACAGGGCGGGGAAGAGATACGCAGTATTTT; CDR3: CASSGTGRGRDTQYF
V: TRBV6-1; J: TRBJ2-5; size: .; D: TRBD1; DNA: TGTGCCAGCAGGGACAGGGCAGAGACCCAGTACTTC; CDR3: CASRDRAETQYF
V: TRBV28; J: TRBJ1-3; size: once; D: .; DNA: TGTGCCAGCAGTTTTTGGGCCTACTCTGGAAACACCATATATTTT; CDR3: CASSFWAYSGNTIYF
V: TRBV7-8; J: TRBJ2-2; size: .; D: .; DNA: TGCGCCAGCAGCCGCGGGACAGCAAACACCGGGGAGCTGTTGTTT; CDR3: CASSRGTANTGELLF
V: TRBV15; J: TRBJ1-5; size: .; D: TRBD1; DNA: TGTGCCACCAGCAGGACAGGGTTGGATCAGCCCCAGCATTTT; CDR3: CATSRTGLDQPQHF
V: TRBV30; J: TRBJ1-5; size: few; D: .; DNA: TGTGCCTGGACCACCGGGGGTCAGGGTAATCAGCCCCAGCATTTT; CDR3: CAWTTGGQGNQPQHF
V: TRBV7-6; J: TRBJ2-1; size: few; D: TRBD2; DNA: TGTGCCAGCAGCTTAAGCGGCGGGGGGCGATACAATGAGCAGTTCTTC; CDR3: CASSLSGGGRYNEQFF
V: TRBV7-2; J: TRBJ1-2; size: .; D: .; DNA: TGTGCCAGCAGCTTAGATCATCCCTACGATCCAGGAGGGTATGGCTACACCTTC; CDR3: CASSLDHPYDPGGYGYTF
V: TRBV30; J: TRBJ2-7; size: .; D: .; DNA: TGTGCCTGGAGTGTAAAGGGCTACGAGCAGTACTTC; CDR3: CAWSVKGYEQYF
V: TRBV9; J: TRBJ2-7; size: once; D: TRBD2; DNA: TGTGCCAGCAGCCAAACGAGCGGGAGTAAGCAGTACTTC; CDR3: CASSQTSGSKQYF
V: TRBV20-1; J: TRBJ2-5; size: .; D: TRBD2; DNA: TGCAGTGCTAGCAGCGGACTAGCGGGCCAGTACTTC; CDR3: CSASSGLAGQYF
V: TRBV28; J: TRBJ1-4; size: many; D: .; DNA: TGTGCCAGCAGCCCGGGGGGTAGTAATGAAAAACTGTTTTTT; CDR3: CASSPGGSNEKLFF
V: TRBV5-1; J: TRBJ2-3; size: many; D: TRBD2; DNA: TGCGCCAGCAGCCCTGGGACTAGCGGAGCTAGCACAGATACGCAGTATTTT; CDR3: CASSPGTSGASTDTQYF
V: TRBV20-1; J: TRBJ1-6; size: .; D: .; DNA: TGCAGTGCACTTCCGGGACTGAACTATAATTCACCCCTCCACTTT; CDR3: CSALPGLNYNSPLHF
V: TRBV10-3; J: TRBJ2-3; size: many; D: .; DNA: TGTGCCACCCAGGGCCTTAGCACAGATACGCAGTATTTT; CDR3: CATQGLSTDTQYF
V: TRBV9; J: TRBJ1-5; size: few; D: .; DNA: TGTGCCAGCAGCTTCGTAGGGGGGAGCAATCAGCCCCAGCATTTT; CDR3: CASSFVGGSNQPQHF
V: TRBV28; J: TRBJ1-1; size: many; D: .; DNA: TGTGCCAGCGCTCAAGGGGGGACGGTACTTGAAGCTTTCTTT; CDR3: CASAQGGTVLEAFF
V: TRBV27; J: TRBJ2-7; size: .; D: .; DNA: TGTGCCAGCAGGGGGTCAGGGCCCTACGAGCAGTACTTC; CDR3: CASRGSGPYEQYF
V: TRBV28; J: TRBJ1-5; size: few; D: TRBD1; DNA: TGTGCCAGCAGTGGGTTAGACAGGGGGCTATTTCAGCCCCAGCATTTT; CDR3: CASSGLDRGLFQPQHF
V: TRBV6-2/TRBV6-3; J: TRBJ2-7; size: few; D: TRBD2; DNA: TGTGCCAGCAGTTATCTAGCGGGAGTGGGCGAGCAGTACTTC; CDR3: CASSYLAGVGEQYF
V: TRBV7-3; J: TRBJ2-5; size: .; D: TRBD1; DNA: TGTGCCAGCAGCGGGGTCGGGACAGTCAGCGAGACCCAGTACTTC; CDR3: CASSGVGTVSETQYF